The subject of this entry is one T cell receptor beta chain. The protocol was immunoSEQ multiplex PCR, while the TCRdb copy is restricted to in-frame clones and leaves out a portion. Among tens of thousands of clones listed, about four fifths were seen once. These data come from a study of Ad26.COV2.S vaccination and SARS-CoV-2 variants. Germline CDR1 reads MDHEN; CDR2 reads SYDVKM. CDR3 length equals 16 residues. J lost 5 bases, V lost 1 base, and 9 bases had no gene match. The sequences come from peripheral blood, collected after recovery from COVID-19. J is TRBJ2-5 and V is TRBV28; 8 nucleotides agree with TRBD2. The sequence came from a human donor who had recovered from COVID-19. The DNA of the CDR3 is TGTGCCAGCAGTTTATTTGGGGCGGGAGGTATGGAGACCCAGTACTTC. It yields the protein CASSLFGAGGMETQYF.